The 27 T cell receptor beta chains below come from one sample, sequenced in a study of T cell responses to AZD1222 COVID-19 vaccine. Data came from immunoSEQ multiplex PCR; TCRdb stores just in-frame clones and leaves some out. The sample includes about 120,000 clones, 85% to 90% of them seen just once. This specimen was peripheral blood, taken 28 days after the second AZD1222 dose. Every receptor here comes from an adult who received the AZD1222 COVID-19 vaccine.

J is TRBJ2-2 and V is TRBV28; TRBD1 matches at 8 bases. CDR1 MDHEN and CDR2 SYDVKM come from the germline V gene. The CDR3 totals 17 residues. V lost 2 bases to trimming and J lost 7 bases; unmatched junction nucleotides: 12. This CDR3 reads CASSLGEATGVIGELFF. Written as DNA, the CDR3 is TGTGCCAGCAGTTTAGGCGAGGCGACAGGGGTCATCGGGGAGCTGTTTTTT.

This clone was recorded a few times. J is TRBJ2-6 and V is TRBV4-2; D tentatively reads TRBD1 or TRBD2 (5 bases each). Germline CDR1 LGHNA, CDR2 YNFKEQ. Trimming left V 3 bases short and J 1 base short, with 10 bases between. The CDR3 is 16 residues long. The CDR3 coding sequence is TGTGCCAGCAGCCAGGGACGGGATTCTGGGGCCAACGTCCTGACTTTC. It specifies CASSQGRDSGANVLTF.

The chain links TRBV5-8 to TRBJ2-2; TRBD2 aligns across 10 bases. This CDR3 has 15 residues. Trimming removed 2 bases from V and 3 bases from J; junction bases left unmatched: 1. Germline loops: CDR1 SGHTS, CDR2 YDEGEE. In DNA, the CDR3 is TGTGCCAGCAGCTTAGGGACTAGCGACACCGGGGAGCTGTTTTTT. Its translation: CASSLGTSDTGELFF.

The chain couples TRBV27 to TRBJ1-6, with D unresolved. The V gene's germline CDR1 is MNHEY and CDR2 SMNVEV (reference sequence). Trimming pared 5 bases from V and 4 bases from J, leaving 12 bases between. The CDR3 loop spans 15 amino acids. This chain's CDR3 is CASSPGLLYNSPLHF. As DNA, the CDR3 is TGTGCCAGCAGTCCAGGACTCCTTTATAATTCACCCCTCCACTTT.

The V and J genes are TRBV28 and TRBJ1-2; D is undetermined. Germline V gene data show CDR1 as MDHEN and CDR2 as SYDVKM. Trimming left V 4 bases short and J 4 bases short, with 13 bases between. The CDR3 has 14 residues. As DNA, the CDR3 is TGTGCCAGCAGTTCAGGAGGGCTGGGCTATGGCTACACCTTC. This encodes CASSSGGLGYGYTF.

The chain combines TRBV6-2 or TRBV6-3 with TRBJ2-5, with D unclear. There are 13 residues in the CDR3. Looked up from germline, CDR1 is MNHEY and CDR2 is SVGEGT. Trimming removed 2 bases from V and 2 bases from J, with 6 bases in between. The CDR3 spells CASSYRPQETQYF. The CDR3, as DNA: TGTGCCAGCAGTTACCGGCCTCAAGAGACCCAGTACTTC.

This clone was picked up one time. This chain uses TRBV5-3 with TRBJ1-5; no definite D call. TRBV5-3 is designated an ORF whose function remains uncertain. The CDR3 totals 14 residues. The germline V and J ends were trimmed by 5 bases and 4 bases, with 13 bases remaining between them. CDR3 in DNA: TGTGCCAGAAGGCCGTTAGCGGGAAATCAGCCCCAGCATTTT. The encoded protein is CARRPLAGNQPQHF.

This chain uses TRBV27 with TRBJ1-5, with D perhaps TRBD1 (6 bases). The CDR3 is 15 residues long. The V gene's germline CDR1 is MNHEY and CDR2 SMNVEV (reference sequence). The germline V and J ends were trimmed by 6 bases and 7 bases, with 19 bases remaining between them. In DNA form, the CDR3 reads TGTGCCAGCAGAAATTTACAGGGTTCCAGGCAGCCCCAGCATTTT. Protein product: CASRNLQGSRQPQHF.

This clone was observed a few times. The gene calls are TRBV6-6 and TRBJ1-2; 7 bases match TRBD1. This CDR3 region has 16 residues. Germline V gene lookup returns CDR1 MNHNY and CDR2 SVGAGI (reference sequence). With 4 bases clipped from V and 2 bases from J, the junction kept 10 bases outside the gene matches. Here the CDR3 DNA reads TGTGCCAGCAGTTCGGGACAGAGCTTTCCGAACTATGGCTACACCTTC. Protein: CASSSGQSFPNYGYTF.

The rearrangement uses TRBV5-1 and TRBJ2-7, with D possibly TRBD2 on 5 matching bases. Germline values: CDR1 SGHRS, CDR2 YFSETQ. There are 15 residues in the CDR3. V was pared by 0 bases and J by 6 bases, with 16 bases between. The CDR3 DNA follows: TGCGCCAGCAGCTTGGCAGTGGACCCCCGGGGCGAGCAGTACTTC. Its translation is CASSLAVDPRGEQYF.

The CDR3 sequence: CASSIGPGAPNTEAFF. In nucleotides, the CDR3 is TGTGCCAGTAGTATTGGGCCGGGGGCCCCGAACACTGAAGCTTTCTTT. The rearrangement uses TRBV19 and TRBJ1-1; a weak D match, TRBD1 (6 bases). Germline loops: CDR1 LNHDA, CDR2 SQIVND (reference sequence). Trimming removed 3 bases from V and 1 base from J, with 15 bases in between. The CDR3 spans 16 residues.

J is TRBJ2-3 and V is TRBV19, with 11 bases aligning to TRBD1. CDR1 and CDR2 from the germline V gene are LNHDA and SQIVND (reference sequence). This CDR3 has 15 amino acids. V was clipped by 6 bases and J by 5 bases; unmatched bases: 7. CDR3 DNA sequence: TGTGCCAGTAGGGGACAGGGGGAGGGTAAAGATACGCAGTATTTT. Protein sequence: CASRGQGEGKDTQYF.

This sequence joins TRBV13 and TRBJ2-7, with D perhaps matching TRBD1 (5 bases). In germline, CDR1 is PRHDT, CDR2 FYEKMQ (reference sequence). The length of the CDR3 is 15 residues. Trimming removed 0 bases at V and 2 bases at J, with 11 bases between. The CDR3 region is CASSLGLQGTYEQYF. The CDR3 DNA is TGTGCCAGCAGCTTAGGCCTCCAGGGAACCTACGAGCAGTACTTC.

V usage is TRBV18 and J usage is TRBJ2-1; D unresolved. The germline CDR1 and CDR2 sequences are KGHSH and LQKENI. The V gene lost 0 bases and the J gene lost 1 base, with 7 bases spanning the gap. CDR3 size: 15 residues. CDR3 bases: TGTGCCAGCTCACCACCGACGCGGTCCTACAATGAGCAGTTCTTC. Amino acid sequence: CASSPPTRSYNEQFF.

In nucleotides, the CDR3 is TGTGCCATCAGTGAGTACGGCGGGAACGAGCAGTACTTC. Protein: CAISEYGGNEQYF. The chain recombines TRBV10-3 with TRBJ2-7; D is possibly TRBD2 (6 bases). The CDR3 spans 13 residues. Germline CDR1 is ENHRY and CDR2 is SYGVKD. V lost 1 base, J lost 5 bases, and 9 bases lay in between.

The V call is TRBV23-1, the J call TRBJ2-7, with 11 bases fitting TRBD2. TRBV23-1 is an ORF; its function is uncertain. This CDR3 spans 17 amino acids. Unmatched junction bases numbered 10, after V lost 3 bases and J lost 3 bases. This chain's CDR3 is CASSHSVLAGASYEQYF. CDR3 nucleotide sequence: TGCGCCAGCAGTCATTCCGTACTAGCGGGGGCCAGCTACGAGCAGTACTTC.

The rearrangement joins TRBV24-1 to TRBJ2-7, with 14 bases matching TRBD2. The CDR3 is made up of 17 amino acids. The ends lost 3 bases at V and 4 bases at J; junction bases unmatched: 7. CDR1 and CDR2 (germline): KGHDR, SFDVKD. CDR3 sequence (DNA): TGTGCCACCAGTGATCACACCGGGACTAGCGGGAGATACGAGCAGTACTTC. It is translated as CATSDHTGTSGRYEQYF.

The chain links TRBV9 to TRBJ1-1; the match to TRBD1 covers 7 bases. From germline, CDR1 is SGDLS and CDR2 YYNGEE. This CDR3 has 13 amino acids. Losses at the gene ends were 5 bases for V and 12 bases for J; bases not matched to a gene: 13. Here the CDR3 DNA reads TGTGCCAGCAGGGCTTCAGGGGGTATGAGGACTTTCTTT. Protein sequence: CASRASGGMRTFF.

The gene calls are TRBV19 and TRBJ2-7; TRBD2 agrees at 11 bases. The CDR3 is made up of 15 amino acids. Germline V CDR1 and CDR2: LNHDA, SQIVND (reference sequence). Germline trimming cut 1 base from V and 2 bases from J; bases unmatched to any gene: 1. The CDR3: CASSIATSGTYEQYF. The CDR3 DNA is TGTGCCAGTAGTATAGCGACTAGCGGGACCTACGAGCAGTACTTC.

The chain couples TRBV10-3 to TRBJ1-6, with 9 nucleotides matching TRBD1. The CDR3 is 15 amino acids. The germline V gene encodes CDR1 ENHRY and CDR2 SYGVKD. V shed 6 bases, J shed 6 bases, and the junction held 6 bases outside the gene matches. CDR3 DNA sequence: TGTGCCATCAGACCCGGGACAGGGTCTAATTCACCCCTCCACTTT. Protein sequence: CAIRPGTGSNSPLHF.

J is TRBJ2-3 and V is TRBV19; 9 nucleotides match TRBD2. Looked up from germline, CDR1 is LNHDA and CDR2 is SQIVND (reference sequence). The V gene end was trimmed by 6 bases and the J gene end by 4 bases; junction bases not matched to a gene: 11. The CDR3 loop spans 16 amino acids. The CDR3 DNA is TGTGCCAGTAGCCCGGGACTAGCTAAGATCCCAGATACGCAGTATTTT. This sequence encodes CASSPGLAKIPDTQYF.

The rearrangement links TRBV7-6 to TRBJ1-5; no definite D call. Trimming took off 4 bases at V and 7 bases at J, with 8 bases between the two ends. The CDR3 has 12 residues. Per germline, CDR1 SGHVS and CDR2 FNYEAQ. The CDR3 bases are TGTGCCAGCAGCTCTCTAAGCCAGCCCCAGCATTTT. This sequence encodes CASSSLSQPQHF. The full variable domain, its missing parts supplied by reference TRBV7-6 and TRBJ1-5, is GAGVSQSPRYKVTKRGQDVALRCDPISGHVSLYWYRQALGQGPEFLTYFNYEAQQDKSGLPNDRFSAERPEGSISTLTIQRTEQRDSAMYRCASSSLSQPQHFGDGTRLSIL.

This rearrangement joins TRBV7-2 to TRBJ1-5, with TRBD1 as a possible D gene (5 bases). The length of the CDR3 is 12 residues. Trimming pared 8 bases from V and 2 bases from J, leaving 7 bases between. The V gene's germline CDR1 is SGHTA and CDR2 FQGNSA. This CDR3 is CASGAGNQPQHF. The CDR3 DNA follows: TGTGCCAGCGGGGCAGGCAATCAGCCCCAGCATTTT.

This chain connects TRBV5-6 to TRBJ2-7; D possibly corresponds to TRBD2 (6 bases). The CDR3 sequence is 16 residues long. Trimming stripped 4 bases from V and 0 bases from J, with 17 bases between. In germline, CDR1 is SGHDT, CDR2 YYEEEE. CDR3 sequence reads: CASSPRDSSLSYEQYF. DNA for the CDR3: TGTGCCAGCAGCCCGAGGGACTCCTCACTCTCCTACGAGCAGTACTTC.

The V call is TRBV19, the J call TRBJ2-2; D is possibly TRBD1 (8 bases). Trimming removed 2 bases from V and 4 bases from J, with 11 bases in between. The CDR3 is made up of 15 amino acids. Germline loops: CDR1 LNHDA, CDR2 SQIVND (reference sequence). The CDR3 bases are TGTGCCAGTAGTATAAACAGGGGGGGCACCGGGGAGCTGTTTTTT. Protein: CASSINRGGTGELFF.

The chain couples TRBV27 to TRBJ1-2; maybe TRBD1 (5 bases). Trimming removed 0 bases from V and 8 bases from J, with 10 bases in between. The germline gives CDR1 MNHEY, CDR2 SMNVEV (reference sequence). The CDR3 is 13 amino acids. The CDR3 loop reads CASSLSTGDGYTF. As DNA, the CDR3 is TGTGCCAGCAGTTTATCGACCGGGGACGGCTACACCTTC.

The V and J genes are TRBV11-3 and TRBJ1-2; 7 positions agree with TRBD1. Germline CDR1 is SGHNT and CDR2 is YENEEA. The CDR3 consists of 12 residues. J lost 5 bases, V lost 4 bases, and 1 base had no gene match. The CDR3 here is CASSSGGYGYTF. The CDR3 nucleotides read TGTGCCAGCAGCTCAGGGGGATATGGCTACACCTTC.